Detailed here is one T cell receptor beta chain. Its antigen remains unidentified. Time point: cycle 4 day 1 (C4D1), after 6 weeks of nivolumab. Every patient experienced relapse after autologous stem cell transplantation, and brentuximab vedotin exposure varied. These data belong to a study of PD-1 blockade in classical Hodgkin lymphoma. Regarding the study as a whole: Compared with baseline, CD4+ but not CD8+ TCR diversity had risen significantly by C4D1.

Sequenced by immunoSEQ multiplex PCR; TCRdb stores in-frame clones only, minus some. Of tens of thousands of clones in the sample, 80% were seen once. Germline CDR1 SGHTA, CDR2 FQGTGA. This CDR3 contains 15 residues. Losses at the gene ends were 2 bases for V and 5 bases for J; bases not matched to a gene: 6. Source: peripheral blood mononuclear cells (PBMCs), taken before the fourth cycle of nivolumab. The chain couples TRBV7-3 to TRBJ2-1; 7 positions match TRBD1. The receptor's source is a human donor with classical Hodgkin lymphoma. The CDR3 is CASSLQGQVHNEQFF. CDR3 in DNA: TGTGCCAGCAGCTTACAAGGACAGGTTCACAATGAGCAGTTCTTC. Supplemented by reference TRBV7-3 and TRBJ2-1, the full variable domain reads GAGVSQTPSNKVTEKGKYVELRCDPISGHTALYWYRQSLGQGPEFLIYFQGTGAADDSGLPNDRFFAVRPEGSVSTLKIQRTERGDSAVYLCASSLQGQVHNEQFFGPGTRLTVL.